This entry describes one T cell receptor beta chain. Produced via immunoSEQ multiplex PCR; TCRdb's table is partial and in-frame only. The sample yields roughly 150,000 clones, approximately 88% seen once. Individuals in the exposed group had encountered a COVID-19 case within 2 weeks preceding study entry. This CDR3 has 14 amino acids. Germline V gives CDR1 SEHNR, CDR2 FQNEAQ (reference sequence). V was shortened by 2 bases and J by 5 bases, with 9 bases between the two germline ends. The sample comes from a study of blood T cell repertoires in COVID-19. The clonotype originates from a man aged 65 to 79 who had been exposed to COVID-19. The chain uses TRBV7-9 and TRBJ2-2; D possibly corresponds to TRBD2 (5 bases). Specimen: PBMCs or T cells enriched from blood (not recorded which). This chain's CDR3 is CASSLSGKTGELFF. The CDR3, as DNA: TGTGCCAGCAGCTTAAGCGGAAAGACCGGGGAGCTGTTTTTT.